The 8 T cell receptor beta chains below were found in one sample sequenced in a study of OX40 agonist ivuxolimab in advanced cancers. Method: immunoSEQ multiplex PCR; TCRdb's copy keeps in-frame clones and lacks some. The table shows about 14,000 clones, with under 95% occurring only once. The source was CD4+ or CD8+ T cells sorted from blood, collected in a trial of the OX40 agonist ivuxolimab. The source of these receptors is an adult with an advanced solid tumor such as melanoma, head and neck, liver or kidney cancer.

V usage is TRBV27 and J usage is TRBJ2-7; D is undetermined. V dropped 3 bases and J dropped 2 bases, with 8 bases sitting between them. Germline V gene sequence: CDR1 MNHEY, CDR2 SMNVEV (reference sequence). CDR3 size: 13 residues. In DNA form, the CDR3 reads TGTGCCAGCAGTTTTGCAGCCACCTACGAGCAGTACTTC. Its protein product is CASSFAATYEQYF.

The chain couples TRBV5-6 to TRBJ1-5, with 8 nucleotides matching TRBD1. CDR3 length: 16 residues. Per the germline V gene, CDR1 is SGHDT and CDR2 is YYEEEE. V lost 3 bases and J lost 5; bases outside the gene matches: 10. CDR3 sequence: CASSSFVQGDDQPQHF. CDR3 nucleotide sequence: TGTGCCAGCAGCTCGTTTGTACAGGGGGACGATCAGCCCCAGCATTTT.

V is TRBV7-9 and J is TRBJ2-7, with D possibly being TRBD2 (6 bases). CDR1 and CDR2 (germline): SEHNR, FQNEAQ (reference sequence). Trimming stripped 4 bases from V and 2 bases from J, with 15 bases between. The CDR3 is 15 residues long. The CDR3 sequence: CASSSHWRDTYEQYF. For the CDR3, the DNA is TGTGCCAGCAGCTCCCACTGGCGGGATACCTACGAGCAGTACTTC.

The rearrangement joins TRBV5-4 to TRBJ2-2; no definite D call. Germline CDR1 and CDR2: SGHNT and YYREEE (reference sequence). The CDR3 is made up of 14 amino acids. V lost 2 bases to trimming and J lost 5 bases, with 10 bases between them. DNA of the CDR3: TGTGCCAGCAGCTTTCCGCAAGAAACCGGGGAGCTGTTTTTT. This gives the protein CASSFPQETGELFF.

This clone was detected once. The chain carries TRBV2 and TRBJ2-5, with TRBD2 as a possible D gene (6 bases). There are 16 residues in the CDR3. Germline CDR1 is SNHLY and CDR2 is FYNNEI. Trimming stripped 7 bases from V and 3 bases from J, with 21 bases between. The CDR3 DNA reads as TGTGCCAGCAAGGACGGGAGTAGGGGAATTAAAGAGACCCAGTACTTC. Its translation is CASKDGSRGIKETQYF.

V gene TRBV5-1 combines with J gene TRBJ1-1; a possible D gene is TRBD1 (6 bases). The germline gives CDR1 SGHRS, CDR2 YFSETQ. The CDR3 has 14 amino acids. Trimming shortened V by 1 base and J by 5 bases, and 12 bases separated the two germline ends. The CDR3 region has the DNA TGCGCCAGCAGCTTGTCGGGGCAGGGGACTGAAGCTTTCTTT. It yields the protein CASSLSGQGTEAFF.

The V and J genes are TRBV19 and TRBJ2-5; D is perhaps TRBD2 (6 bases). The CDR3 is made up of 14 amino acids. The V end was cut by 6 bases, the J end by 5 bases, with 16 bases between. The V gene's germline CDR1 is LNHDA and CDR2 SQIVND (reference sequence). CDR3 protein: CASSDVNRGETQYF. The CDR3 DNA sequence: TGTGCCAGTAGCGACGTTAATCGGGGGGAGACCCAGTACTTC.

V and J are TRBV27 and TRBJ2-7; TRBD1 matches at 7 bases. The germline CDR1 and CDR2 sequences are MNHEY and SMNVEV (reference sequence). V gave up 3 bases and J gave up 5 bases; unmatched junction bases: 1. The CDR3 runs 12 residues. In DNA, the CDR3 is TGTGCCAGCAGTTTGACAGGGAACGAGCAGTACTTC. It specifies CASSLTGNEQYF.